A selection of T cell receptor beta chains follows, all from one sample in a study of T cells in Graves' hyperthyroidism and ophthalmopathy. In TCRdb, the multiplex PCR reads were re-called with MiXCR into one record per CDR3 protein. The repertoire holds more than 600,000 distinct CDR3 sequences, with 15% to 20% as singletons. Input material: blood. These TCRs come from a man aged 18 to 29 with Graves' hyperthyroidism. The CDR3 runs from the conserved cysteine through the conserved F or W.

v_gene,CDR3aa
TRBV29-1,CSVVGNSNQPQHF
TRBV6-5,CASSLETGGGYGYTF
TRBV7-8,CASSLGRGQPQHF
TRBV10-3,CAIRSSGSVDTQYF
TRBV4-1,CASSSTRIVPGNTIYF
TRBV5-1,CASSRQPIIGEKLFF
TRBV20-1,CSASGTGIYEQYF
TRBV27,CASRNPGQGFDEQYF
TRBV30,CAWQPPYSNQPQHF
TRBV5-1,CASSLEREGPYNEQFF
TRBV18,CASSPYGGVTGANVLTF
TRBV7-3,CASSIGGGAKNIQYF
TRBV7-9,CASSLGLRNEQFF
TRBV12-3/TRBV12-4,CASSLGVGQGYQPQHF
TRBV4-3,CASSQGPGGRALGETQYF
TRBV5-1,CASSLDSGTGELFF
TRBV24-1,CATSDLGQREVQFF
TRBV18,CASSLPNYGYTF
TRBV7-9,CTSSSGGNEQFF
TRBV2,CASSEAIPTDTQYF
TRBV19,CASSRQGELGNQPQHF
TRBV4-1,CASSQTRGATNEKLFF
TRBV7-6,CASSSNPSTGLSGNTIYF
TRBV18,CASSGTGDYEQYF
TRBV5-8,CASSLRGLAGLNEQFF
TRBV3-1,CASSRGRQAKISGNTIYF
TRBV20-1,CSAPKWSEQFF
TRBV20-1,CSASAVGGPYNEQFF
TRBV2,CASSPRTAVNTEAFF
TRBV15,CATSRDVSRGVGNQPQHF
TRBV20-1,CSARVLRFGETQYF
TRBV30,CAWGGTYLGNTIYF
TRBV20-1,CSARDRAGFEQYF
TRBV28,CASSGTGRYEQYF
TRBV11-3,CAGSLGAMTEAFF
TRBV20-1,CSAARARGFSYEQYF
TRBV7-2,CASSLEAGGAYNEKLFF
TRBV7-9,CASSLTTVSYEQYF
TRBV28,CASSYDPTTEQYF
TRBV20-1,CSATAGTSVLETQYF
TRBV10-3,CAISDRNPYYEQYF
TRBV6-1,CASRRTYDSSQPQHF
TRBV7-2,CASSLPGPHQPQHF
TRBV18,CASSDTGGQETQYF
TRBV28,CASSLEGIDEQFF
TRBV30,CAHQREVRDTQYF
TRBV6-2/TRBV6-3,CASSYSDRPSYF
TRBV27,CASSFSGGRTHEQYF
TRBV20-1,CSARDLTGQRTDTQYF
TRBV3-1,CASSLSLGLAGHETQYF
TRBV11-1,CASSIGSGADTQYF
TRBV12-3/TRBV12-4,CASSITGPISIQYF
TRBV27,CASSLGQRGTEAFF